This is a list of T cell receptor beta chains from one sample in a study of blood T cell repertoires in COVID-19. Data came from immunoSEQ multiplex PCR; TCRdb stores just in-frame clones and leaves some out. The sample consists of 200,000 to 300,000 clones, around 90% of them appearing once. Sequencing used peripheral blood. These receptors were collected from a man aged 25 to 40 with COVID-19, enrolled during active disease. CDR3s include the opening cysteine and the closing phenylalanine or tryptophan. Each record gives: D gene, J gene, V gene, clone size, CDR3 length, CDR3 DNA, CDR3 protein. D genes are given only for firm matches. The size field is filled for only some rows; it gives once, few, many or a size class.

>NA|TRBJ2-3|TRBV19|NA|17
TGTGCCAGTAGTATAGATCCCTCGGGACAAGACACAGATACGCAGTATTTT
CASSIDPSGQDTDTQYF
>NA|TRBJ1-6|TRBV13|NA|16
TGTGCCAGCAGCTTAGGCCATGGAGGGCCGGGGTCACCCCTCCACTTT
CASSLGHGGPGSPLHF
>TRBD1|TRBJ1-2|TRBV5-6|NA|14
TGTGCCAGCAGCTCCCGGAAGGGGGCGATCGGCTACACCTTC
CASSSRKGAIGYTF
>NA|TRBJ1-1|TRBV20-1|once|10
TGCAGTGCTAGGGGGGGTGAAGCTTTCTTT
CSARGGEAFF
>NA|TRBJ2-5|TRBV19|NA|15
TGTGCCAGTAGTCCTCGGACACGCCCCTCAGAGACCCAGTACTTC
CASSPRTRPSETQYF
>TRBD2|TRBJ2-5|TRBV7-9|NA|15
TGTGCCAGCAGCTTACGAAGCGGGGGGGCGGAGACCCAGTACTTC
CASSLRSGGAETQYF
>NA|TRBJ1-6|TRBV4-1|NA|16
TGCGCCAGCAGCCAAGACCGGGGCTCCTATAATTCACCCCTCCACTTT
CASSQDRGSYNSPLHF
>NA|TRBJ1-2|TRBV9|NA|15
TGTGCCAGCAGCGTAGGCCATGGGCAGGGCTATGGCTACACCTTC
CASSVGHGQGYGYTF
>NA|TRBJ1-2|TRBV9|NA|17
TGTGCCAGCAGCGCGTCGGAGGGTTTCATTCTTAACTATGGCTACACCTTC
CASSASEGFILNYGYTF
>NA|TRBJ1-5|TRBV15|NA|15
TGTGCCACCAGCAGAGATAGAGGGCGCAATCAGCCCCAGCATTTT
CATSRDRGRNQPQHF
>TRBD1|TRBJ2-7|TRBV6-5|NA|14
TGTGCCAGCAGCTGGACAGGGGGCGCCTACGAGCAGTACTTC
CASSWTGGAYEQYF
>NA|TRBJ1-6|TRBV27|NA|13
TGTGCCAGCAGTAAAGGGGTGAGGTCACCCCTCCACTTT
CASSKGVRSPLHF
>TRBD2|TRBJ2-3|TRBV11-3|NA|18
TGTGCCAGCAGCTTAATGTCTAGCGGGGGGGCCATGGGAGATACGCAGTATTTT
CASSLMSSGGAMGDTQYF
>NA|TRBJ2-1|TRBV7-9|NA|12
TGTGCCAGCAGCTTAGTCAGCAATGAGCAGTTCTTC
CASSLVSNEQFF
>TRBD1|TRBJ1-3|TRBV7-9|NA|19
TGTGCCAGCAGCTTAACCCCGCTGACAGGGCCGAGCTCTGGAAACACCATATATTTT
CASSLTPLTGPSSGNTIYF
>NA|TRBJ2-3|TRBV19|NA|16
TGTGCCAGTAGTATAGATAATCCAGGGGTAGCAGATACGCAGTATTTT
CASSIDNPGVADTQYF
>TRBD1|TRBJ1-6|TRBV7-9|NA|15
TGTGCCAGCAGCCCCGGACAGGCATATAATTCACCCCTCCACTTT
CASSPGQAYNSPLHF
>NA|TRBJ2-7|TRBV5-4|NA|14
TGTGCCAGCAGCTTGGGGGCGACCTCCTACGAGCAGTACTTC
CASSLGATSYEQYF
>NA|TRBJ2-1|TRBV12-3/TRBV12-4|NA|10
TGTGCCAGCAGCGGGGGTGAGCAGTTCTTC
CASSGGEQFF
>TRBD1|TRBJ2-7|TRBV5-5|NA|18
TGTGCCAGCAGCTTCCCCGAAACCCGGGACAGTGGTGGATACGAGCAGTACTTC
CASSFPETRDSGGYEQYF
>TRBD1|TRBJ1-1|TRBV28|NA|14
TGTGCCAGCAGTTCTGGACAGGGCTCGACTGAAGCTTTCTTT
CASSSGQGSTEAFF
>NA|TRBJ2-5|TRBV4-1|NA|13
TGCGCCAGCAGCCAATATGCGGGAGAGACCCAGTACTTC
CASSQYAGETQYF
>TRBD1|TRBJ1-5|TRBV3-1/TRBV3-2|once|16
TGTGCCAGCAGCCATACGACAGGGGTTGGCAATCAGCCCCAGCATTTT
CASSHTTGVGNQPQHF
>NA|TRBJ2-2|TRBV5-1|once|13
TGCGCCAGCAGCTTGTTAGTTTCGGGGGAGCTGTTTTTT
CASSLLVSGELFF
>NA|TRBJ2-2|TRBV7-2|NA|14
TGTGCCAGCAGCTTAGAGGCGGACACCGGGGAGCTGTTTTTT
CASSLEADTGELFF
>NA|TRBJ1-5|TRBV12-5|NA|16
TGTGCTAGTGGTTTAGGGGGAGTCGATAGCAATCAGCCCCAGCATTTT
CASGLGGVDSNQPQHF
>TRBD2|TRBJ2-1|TRBV5-1|NA|15
TGCGCCAGCAGCTTGGCACTAGCGGGCCACAATGAGCAGTTCTTC
CASSLALAGHNEQFF
>TRBD2|TRBJ2-7|TRBV6-5|NA|14
TGTGCCAGCAGGGCCCGGGGGGAGGTTTACGAGCAGTACTTC
CASRARGEVYEQYF
>NA|TRBJ1-1|TRBV5-6|NA|13
TGTGCCAGCAGCAGGACAAGGAACACTGAAGCTTTCTTT
CASSRTRNTEAFF
>NA|TRBJ1-2|TRBV12-3/TRBV12-4|NA|13
TGTGCCAGCAGCCGGGTACTAGACTATGGCTACACCTTC
CASSRVLDYGYTF
>NA|TRBJ1-1|TRBV20-1|NA|13
TGCAGTGCTAGTCGGGACTGGAACACTGAAGCTTTCTTT
CSASRDWNTEAFF
>TRBD1|TRBJ1-2|TRBV5-4|NA|15
TGTGCCAGCAGCTCTCGGGACAGGGCTAACTATGGCTACACCTTC
CASSSRDRANYGYTF
>TRBD1|TRBJ1-1|TRBV6-5|once|14
TGTGCCAGCAGTTACTACAGGGGGAACACTGAAGCTTTCTTT
CASSYYRGNTEAFF
>TRBD1|TRBJ1-5|TRBV7-2|NA|15
TGTGCCAGCAGACAGGACAGGTATAGCAATCAGCCCCAGCATTTT
CASRQDRYSNQPQHF
>NA|TRBJ2-7|TRBV7-9|NA|15
TGTGCCAGCAGCTTATCCGGGGGTGGTTCCTACGAGCAGTACTTC
CASSLSGGGSYEQYF
>TRBD1|TRBJ1-2|TRBV18|NA|17
TGTGCCAGCTCACCAAGGATTTCGGGACAGGGTGTTAGCGGCTACACCTTC
CASSPRISGQGVSGYTF
>TRBD1|TRBJ2-5|TRBV14|NA|14
TGTGCCAGCAGCCAGGGACAGTTGTGGGAGACCCAGTACTTC
CASSQGQLWETQYF
>NA|TRBJ1-2|TRBV2|few|11
TGTGCCAGGTCAGCACAGGATGGCTACACCTTC
CARSAQDGYTF
>NA|TRBJ1-1|TRBV19|NA|14
TGTGCCAGTAGTATGACACAGGCGAACACTGAAGCTTTCTTT
CASSMTQANTEAFF
>NA|TRBJ2-2|TRBV2|NA|12
TGTGCCAGCAGTCGGGACACCGGGGAGCTGTTTTTT
CASSRDTGELFF
>NA|TRBJ2-5|TRBV5-6|NA|16
TGTGCCAGCAGGTCCTCGAGGGTTGGGTGGCGAGAGACCCAGTACTTC
CASRSSRVGWRETQYF